The 5 T cell receptor beta chains in this list originate from one sample, sequenced in a study of blood T cell repertoires in COVID-19. This table comes from immunoSEQ multiplex PCR, and its TCRdb copy is limited to in-frame clones, with some not included. There are more than 150,000 clones in the sample; approximately 79% occur only once, and about an eighth lies in the top ten. The specimen was peripheral blood. These receptors came from a man aged 25 to 40 with active or convalescent COVID-19.

The rearrangement uses TRBV11-2 and TRBJ2-4, with unresolved D. V shed 0 bases and J shed 3 bases, with 9 bases lying between them. Germline V gene lookup returns CDR1 SGHAT and CDR2 FQNNGV. The CDR3 is made up of 15 amino acids. The CDR3 region is CASSLDRGYKNIQYF. In DNA, the CDR3 is TGTGCCAGCAGCTTAGATAGAGGTTACAAAAACATTCAGTACTTC.

J is TRBJ2-2 and V is TRBV6-2 or TRBV6-3, with 8 bases fitting TRBD2. Germline trimming cut 0 bases from V and 6 bases from J; bases unmatched to any gene: 3. CDR3 size: 15 residues. Germline assignment: CDR1 MNHEY and CDR2 SVGEGT. CDR3 residues: CASSYSIGGAGELFF. The CDR3 DNA sequence: TGTGCCAGCAGTTACTCCATCGGGGGGGCCGGGGAGCTGTTTTTT.

V gene TRBV7-8 combines with J gene TRBJ2-2; 8 nucleotides align to TRBD1. The CDR3 is 15 residues long. Trimming removed 5 bases from V and 0 bases from J; junction bases left unmatched: 2. Germline lookup yields CDR1 SGHVS and CDR2 FQNEAQ. The CDR3, as DNA: TGTGCCAGCAGCCTACAGGGGGCGAACACCGGGGAGCTGTTTTTT. Amino acids: CASSLQGANTGELFF.

This clone was detected only a few times. The rearrangement links TRBV7-9 to TRBJ2-2, with 8 bases identical to TRBD1. V was pared by 5 bases and J by 3 bases, with 8 bases of the junction left unmatched. The length of the CDR3 is 16 residues. CDR1 and CDR2 from the germline V gene are SEHNR and FQNEAQ (reference sequence). The CDR3 sequence: CASSESGTGDTGELFF. The CDR3 region has the DNA TGTGCCAGCAGCGAGTCCGGGACAGGAGACACCGGGGAGCTGTTTTTT.

The rearrangement joins TRBV18 to TRBJ1-5, with TRBD1 as a possible D gene (6 bases). Germline V lookup: CDR1 KGHSH, CDR2 LQKENI. V lost 3 bases and J lost 2, with 11 bases in between. CDR3 length equals 15 residues. CDR3 sequence: CASSPVEGGNQPQHF. For the CDR3, the DNA is TGTGCCAGCTCACCGGTTGAGGGGGGCAATCAGCCCCAGCATTTT.